A selection of T cell receptor beta chains follows, all from one sample in a study of blood T cell repertoires in COVID-19. Profiled with immunoSEQ multiplex PCR; TCRdb holds only in-frame clones, not every one. The table shows some 51,000 clones, with 65% to 90% occurring only once. Sequencing was done on a sample of peripheral blood. The receptors come from a man aged 55 to 70 with acute or convalescent COVID-19. Both conserved end residues are part of each CDR3. The D gene is left open where the match is weak. Clone size is given for some rows only: seen once, a few or many times, or a class if the clone is expanded.

clone size,V gene,D gene,J gene,CDR3 protein,CDR3 DNA
.,TRBV28,.,TRBJ1-2,CASSSLGTSLNGYTF,TGTGCCAGCAGTTCGCTCGGGACTAGTCTAAATGGCTACACCTTC
.,TRBV11-2,TRBD1,TRBJ1-2,CASSIGQVSGYTF,TGTGCCAGCAGTATCGGACAGGTCTCTGGCTACACCTTC
.,TRBV27,TRBD2,TRBJ2-7,CASSLRGRDSGTSGGPYEQYF,TGTGCCAGCAGTTTAAGGGGCAGGGATTCCGGGACTAGCGGGGGGCCCTACGAGCAGTACTTC
once,TRBV6-1,TRBD2,TRBJ2-1,CASSDVPLADFYNEQFF,TGTGCCAGCAGTGATGTCCCGCTAGCGGATTTCTACAATGAGCAGTTCTTC
.,TRBV18,TRBD2,TRBJ2-1,CASSPQRGTYNEQFF,TGTGCCAGCTCACCACAGCGGGGAACCTACAATGAGCAGTTCTTC
.,TRBV4-2,.,TRBJ1-6,CASSQGSDNSPLHF,TGTGCCAGCAGCCAAGGGTCAGATAATTCACCCCTCCACTTT
.,TRBV2,.,TRBJ2-1,CASSVFRENEQFF,TGTGCCAGCAGTGTGTTCAGGGAAAATGAGCAGTTCTTC
.,TRBV11-2,TRBD1,TRBJ2-3,CASSRDRGSDTQYF,TGTGCGTCATCCAGGGACAGGGGCTCAGATACGCAGTATTTT
.,TRBV19,TRBD1,TRBJ1-6,CASRDRQGLNSPLHF,TGTGCCAGTAGGGATAGACAGGGGTTAAATTCACCCCTCCACTTT
few,TRBV27,.,TRBJ2-7,CASSTTGLSYEQYF,TGTGCCAGCAGTACAACAGGGCTCTCCTACGAGCAGTACTTC
.,TRBV6-5,TRBD1,TRBJ1-2,CANGIGQGFGYTF,TGTGCCAACGGGATCGGACAGGGGTTTGGCTACACCTTC
few,TRBV3-1/TRBV3-2,.,TRBJ1-4,CASSQDVDSATNEKLFF,TGTGCCAGCAGCCAAGATGTGGACAGTGCAACTAATGAAAAACTGTTTTTT
.,TRBV3-1/TRBV3-2,.,TRBJ2-5,CASSLDGGTQYF,TGTGCCAGCAGTCTCGACGGAGGGACCCAGTACTTC
.,TRBV6-2/TRBV6-3,.,TRBJ2-5,CASSQQETQYF,TGTGCCAGCAGTCAACAAGAGACCCAGTACTTC
.,TRBV5-1,.,TRBJ2-5,CASSGGREQETQYF,TGCGCCAGCAGCGGCGGACGGGAACAAGAGACCCAGTACTTC
.,TRBV10-2,TRBD1,TRBJ2-7,CASRTGAYEQYF,TGCGCCAGCAGGACAGGGGCCTACGAGCAGTACTTC
.,TRBV28,TRBD2,TRBJ2-5,CASSPSPGLGTLQETQYF,TGTGCCAGCAGCCCTAGTCCGGGACTAGGGACCCTCCAAGAGACCCAGTACTTC
.,TRBV7-6,TRBD2,TRBJ2-3,CASSQDAGTTSDTQYF,TGTGCCAGCAGCCAGGACGCCGGGACTACATCAGATACGCAGTATTTT
.,TRBV18,TRBD1,TRBJ1-2,CASSPSPRQGTYYGYTF,TGTGCCAGCTCACCAAGTCCGAGACAGGGCACCTACTATGGCTACACCTTC
.,TRBV3-1/TRBV3-2,TRBD2,TRBJ2-3,CASSTRTSGGGLDTQYF,TGTGCCAGCAGCACCCGGACTAGCGGGGGGGGTTTAGATACGCAGTATTTT
.,TRBV5-5,.,TRBJ1-5,CASSLEQVRNQPQHF,TGTGCCAGCAGCTTGGAGCAGGTGCGCAATCAGCCCCAGCATTTT
few,TRBV5-1,TRBD1,TRBJ1-1,CASRYQQGQTEAFF,TGCGCCAGCAGGTATCAACAGGGGCAAACTGAAGCTTTCTTT
.,TRBV9,.,TRBJ2-6,CASSSRQDLSGANVLTF,TGTGCCAGCAGCTCTCGACAGGATTTGTCTGGGGCCAACGTCCTGACTTTC
.,TRBV20-1,TRBD2,TRBJ2-3,CSASFRGGPDTQYF,TGCAGTGCTAGTTTTCGGGGGGGCCCAGATACGCAGTATTTT
.,TRBV20-1,TRBD1,TRBJ2-2,CSASGQGGTGELFF,TGCAGTGCTAGTGGACAGGGAGGCACCGGGGAGCTGTTTTTT
.,TRBV2,.,TRBJ1-3,CASRPGTGSSGNTIYF,TGTGCCAGCAGGCCCGGGACTGGGAGCTCTGGAAACACCATATATTTT
.,TRBV6-4,TRBD2,TRBJ2-1,CASSLSGGANEQFF,TGTGCCAGCAGTCTTAGCGGGGGGGCTAATGAGCAGTTCTTC
.,TRBV5-1,TRBD1,TRBJ1-3,CASSLGDRGSTGNTIYF,TGCGCCAGCAGCCTCGGGGACAGGGGATCGACTGGAAACACCATATATTTT
.,TRBV6-2/TRBV6-3,.,TRBJ1-1,CASSGLMNTEAFF,TGTGCCAGCAGTGGACTGATGAACACTGAAGCTTTCTTT
.,TRBV9,.,TRBJ1-4,CASSVGPLLDSATNEKLFF,TGTGCCAGCAGCGTAGGTCCACTCCTCGACTCCGCAACTAATGAAAAACTGTTTTTT
.,TRBV3-1/TRBV3-2,TRBD1,TRBJ1-4,CASSHRDRVDEKLFF,TGTGCCAGCAGCCACCGGGACAGGGTTGACGAAAAACTGTTTTTT
.,TRBV9,TRBD1,TRBJ1-1,CASSVAEGADTEAFF,TGTGCCAGCAGCGTAGCGGAGGGGGCGGACACTGAAGCTTTCTTT
.,TRBV3-1/TRBV3-2,TRBD2,TRBJ2-3,CASSLTSGRVF,TGTGCCAGCAGCCTTACTAGCGGGAGGGTTTTT
.,TRBV6-1,.,TRBJ1-3,CASSEVSGGNTIYF,TGTGCCAGCAGTGAAGTTTCAGGAGGAAACACCATATATTTT
.,TRBV5-1,TRBD2,TRBJ2-7,CASSKLADNEQYF,TGCGCCAGCAGTAAACTAGCGGATAACGAGCAGTACTTC
.,TRBV10-3,.,TRBJ2-7,CAISSGGASYEQYF,TGTGCCATCAGTTCCGGCGGGGCCTCCTACGAGCAGTACTTC
.,TRBV6-2/TRBV6-3,.,TRBJ2-2,CASSRGAGLSPGELFF,TGTGCCAGCAGTCGAGGTGCAGGGTTATCTCCCGGGGAGCTGTTTTTT
.,TRBV5-4,TRBD1,TRBJ2-1,CASSPGSGGHSYNEQFF,TGTGCCAGCAGCCCAGGGTCAGGGGGCCATTCCTACAATGAGCAGTTCTTC
.,TRBV10-3,TRBD1,TRBJ1-2,CAISESIRGQGDYGYTF,TGTGCCATCAGTGAGTCGATCCGCGGACAGGGGGACTATGGCTACACCTTC
.,TRBV7-9,.,TRBJ1-4,CASSPTAGPSEKLFF,TGTGCCAGCAGCCCCACGGCAGGGCCCAGTGAAAAACTGTTTTTT
.,TRBV5-6,TRBD1,TRBJ2-7,CASSLGQGARKEQYF,TGTGCCAGCAGCTTGGGGCAGGGGGCAAGGAAGGAGCAGTACTTC
.,TRBV29-1,TRBD2,TRBJ2-1,CSVEDFLSGGTNEQFF,TGCAGCGTTGAGGACTTCCTAAGCGGGGGGACGAATGAGCAGTTCTTC
.,TRBV19,.,TRBJ2-1,CASRSGYQNEQFF,TGTGCCAGTAGAAGCGGTTATCAGAATGAGCAGTTCTTC
.,TRBV7-6,TRBD1,TRBJ1-4,CASGDRGGEKLFF,TGTGCCAGCGGAGACAGGGGAGGCGAAAAACTGTTTTTT
.,TRBV20-1,.,TRBJ2-7,CSAKLWEQYF,TGCAGTGCTAAGCTGTGGGAGCAGTACTTC
.,TRBV28,.,TRBJ1-4,CASRTAGGTNEKLFF,TGTGCCAGCAGAACGGCTGGCGGGACTAATGAAAAACTGTTTTTT
.,TRBV3-1/TRBV3-2,TRBD2,TRBJ2-7,CASSRGLAGASLDGQYF,TGTGCCAGCAGCCGGGGACTAGCGGGGGCCTCGTTAGACGGGCAGTACTTC
.,TRBV28,TRBD1,TRBJ2-2,CASSRQGARAGELFF,TGTGCCAGCAGTCGGCAGGGGGCGAGGGCCGGGGAGCTGTTTTTT
.,TRBV7-8,.,TRBJ2-7,CASSLKLYGGRYSYEQYF,TGTGCCAGCAGCTTAAAGTTATATGGCGGCCGTTACTCCTACGAGCAGTACTTC
.,TRBV19,.,TRBJ1-1,CASSIVEGVGAEAFF,TGTGCCAGTAGTATAGTAGAGGGGGTAGGCGCTGAAGCTTTCTTT
.,TRBV5-4,.,TRBJ2-7,CASRLGRGEQYF,TGTGCCAGCAGGCTTGGACGGGGGGAGCAGTACTTC
.,TRBV5-1,.,TRBJ1-1,CASSLGGPGYTEAFF,TGCGCCAGCAGCTTGGGGGGTCCGGGGTACACTGAAGCTTTCTTT
.,TRBV11-3,TRBD2,TRBJ2-1,CASSSPAAGGRFSYNEQFF,TGTGCCAGCAGCTCCCCGGCAGCGGGGGGCCGCTTCTCCTACAATGAGCAGTTCTTC